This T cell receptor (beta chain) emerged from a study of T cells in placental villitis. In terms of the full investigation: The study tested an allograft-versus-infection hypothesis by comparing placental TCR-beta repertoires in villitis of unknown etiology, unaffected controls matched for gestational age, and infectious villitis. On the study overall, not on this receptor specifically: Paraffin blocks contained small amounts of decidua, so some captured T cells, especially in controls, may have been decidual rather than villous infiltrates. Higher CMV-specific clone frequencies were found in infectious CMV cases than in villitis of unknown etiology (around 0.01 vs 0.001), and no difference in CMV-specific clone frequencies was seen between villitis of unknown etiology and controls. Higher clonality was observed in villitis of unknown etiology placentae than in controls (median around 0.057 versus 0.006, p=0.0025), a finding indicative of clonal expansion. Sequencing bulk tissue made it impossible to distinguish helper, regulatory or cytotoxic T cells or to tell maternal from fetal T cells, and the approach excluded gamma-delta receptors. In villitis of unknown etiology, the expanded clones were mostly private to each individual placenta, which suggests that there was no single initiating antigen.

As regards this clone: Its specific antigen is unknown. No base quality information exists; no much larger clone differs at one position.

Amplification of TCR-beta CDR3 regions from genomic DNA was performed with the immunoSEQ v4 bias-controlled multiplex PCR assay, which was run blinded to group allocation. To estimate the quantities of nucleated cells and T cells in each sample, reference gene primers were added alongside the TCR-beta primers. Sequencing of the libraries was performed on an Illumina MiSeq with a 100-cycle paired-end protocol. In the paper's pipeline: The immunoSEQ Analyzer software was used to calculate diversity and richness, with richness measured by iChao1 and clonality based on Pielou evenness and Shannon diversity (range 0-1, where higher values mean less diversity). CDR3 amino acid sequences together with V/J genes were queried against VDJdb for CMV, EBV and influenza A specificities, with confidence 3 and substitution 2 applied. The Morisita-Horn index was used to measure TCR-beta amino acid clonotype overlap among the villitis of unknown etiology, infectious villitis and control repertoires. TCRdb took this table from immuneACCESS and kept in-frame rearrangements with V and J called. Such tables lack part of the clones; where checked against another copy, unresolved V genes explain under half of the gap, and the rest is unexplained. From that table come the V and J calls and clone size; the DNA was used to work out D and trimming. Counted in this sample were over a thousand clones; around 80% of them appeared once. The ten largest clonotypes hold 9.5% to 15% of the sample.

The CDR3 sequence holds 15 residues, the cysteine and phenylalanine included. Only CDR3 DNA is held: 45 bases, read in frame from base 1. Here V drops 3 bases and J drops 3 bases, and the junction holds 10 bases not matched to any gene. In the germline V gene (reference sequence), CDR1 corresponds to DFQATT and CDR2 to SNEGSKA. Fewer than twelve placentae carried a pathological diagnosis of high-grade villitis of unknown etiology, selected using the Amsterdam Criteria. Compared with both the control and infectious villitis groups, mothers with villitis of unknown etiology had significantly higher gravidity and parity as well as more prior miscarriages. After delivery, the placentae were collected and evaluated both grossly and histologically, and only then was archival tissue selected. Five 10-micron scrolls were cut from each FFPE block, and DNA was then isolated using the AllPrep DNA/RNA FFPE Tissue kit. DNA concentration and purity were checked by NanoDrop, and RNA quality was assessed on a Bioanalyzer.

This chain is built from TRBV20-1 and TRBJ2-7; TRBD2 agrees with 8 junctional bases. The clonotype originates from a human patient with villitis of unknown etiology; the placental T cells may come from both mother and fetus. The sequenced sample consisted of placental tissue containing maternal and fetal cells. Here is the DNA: TGCAGTGCTAGTCGTTCGGGAGGGACGCGCTACGAGCAGTACTTC. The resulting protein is CSASRSGGTRYEQYF.